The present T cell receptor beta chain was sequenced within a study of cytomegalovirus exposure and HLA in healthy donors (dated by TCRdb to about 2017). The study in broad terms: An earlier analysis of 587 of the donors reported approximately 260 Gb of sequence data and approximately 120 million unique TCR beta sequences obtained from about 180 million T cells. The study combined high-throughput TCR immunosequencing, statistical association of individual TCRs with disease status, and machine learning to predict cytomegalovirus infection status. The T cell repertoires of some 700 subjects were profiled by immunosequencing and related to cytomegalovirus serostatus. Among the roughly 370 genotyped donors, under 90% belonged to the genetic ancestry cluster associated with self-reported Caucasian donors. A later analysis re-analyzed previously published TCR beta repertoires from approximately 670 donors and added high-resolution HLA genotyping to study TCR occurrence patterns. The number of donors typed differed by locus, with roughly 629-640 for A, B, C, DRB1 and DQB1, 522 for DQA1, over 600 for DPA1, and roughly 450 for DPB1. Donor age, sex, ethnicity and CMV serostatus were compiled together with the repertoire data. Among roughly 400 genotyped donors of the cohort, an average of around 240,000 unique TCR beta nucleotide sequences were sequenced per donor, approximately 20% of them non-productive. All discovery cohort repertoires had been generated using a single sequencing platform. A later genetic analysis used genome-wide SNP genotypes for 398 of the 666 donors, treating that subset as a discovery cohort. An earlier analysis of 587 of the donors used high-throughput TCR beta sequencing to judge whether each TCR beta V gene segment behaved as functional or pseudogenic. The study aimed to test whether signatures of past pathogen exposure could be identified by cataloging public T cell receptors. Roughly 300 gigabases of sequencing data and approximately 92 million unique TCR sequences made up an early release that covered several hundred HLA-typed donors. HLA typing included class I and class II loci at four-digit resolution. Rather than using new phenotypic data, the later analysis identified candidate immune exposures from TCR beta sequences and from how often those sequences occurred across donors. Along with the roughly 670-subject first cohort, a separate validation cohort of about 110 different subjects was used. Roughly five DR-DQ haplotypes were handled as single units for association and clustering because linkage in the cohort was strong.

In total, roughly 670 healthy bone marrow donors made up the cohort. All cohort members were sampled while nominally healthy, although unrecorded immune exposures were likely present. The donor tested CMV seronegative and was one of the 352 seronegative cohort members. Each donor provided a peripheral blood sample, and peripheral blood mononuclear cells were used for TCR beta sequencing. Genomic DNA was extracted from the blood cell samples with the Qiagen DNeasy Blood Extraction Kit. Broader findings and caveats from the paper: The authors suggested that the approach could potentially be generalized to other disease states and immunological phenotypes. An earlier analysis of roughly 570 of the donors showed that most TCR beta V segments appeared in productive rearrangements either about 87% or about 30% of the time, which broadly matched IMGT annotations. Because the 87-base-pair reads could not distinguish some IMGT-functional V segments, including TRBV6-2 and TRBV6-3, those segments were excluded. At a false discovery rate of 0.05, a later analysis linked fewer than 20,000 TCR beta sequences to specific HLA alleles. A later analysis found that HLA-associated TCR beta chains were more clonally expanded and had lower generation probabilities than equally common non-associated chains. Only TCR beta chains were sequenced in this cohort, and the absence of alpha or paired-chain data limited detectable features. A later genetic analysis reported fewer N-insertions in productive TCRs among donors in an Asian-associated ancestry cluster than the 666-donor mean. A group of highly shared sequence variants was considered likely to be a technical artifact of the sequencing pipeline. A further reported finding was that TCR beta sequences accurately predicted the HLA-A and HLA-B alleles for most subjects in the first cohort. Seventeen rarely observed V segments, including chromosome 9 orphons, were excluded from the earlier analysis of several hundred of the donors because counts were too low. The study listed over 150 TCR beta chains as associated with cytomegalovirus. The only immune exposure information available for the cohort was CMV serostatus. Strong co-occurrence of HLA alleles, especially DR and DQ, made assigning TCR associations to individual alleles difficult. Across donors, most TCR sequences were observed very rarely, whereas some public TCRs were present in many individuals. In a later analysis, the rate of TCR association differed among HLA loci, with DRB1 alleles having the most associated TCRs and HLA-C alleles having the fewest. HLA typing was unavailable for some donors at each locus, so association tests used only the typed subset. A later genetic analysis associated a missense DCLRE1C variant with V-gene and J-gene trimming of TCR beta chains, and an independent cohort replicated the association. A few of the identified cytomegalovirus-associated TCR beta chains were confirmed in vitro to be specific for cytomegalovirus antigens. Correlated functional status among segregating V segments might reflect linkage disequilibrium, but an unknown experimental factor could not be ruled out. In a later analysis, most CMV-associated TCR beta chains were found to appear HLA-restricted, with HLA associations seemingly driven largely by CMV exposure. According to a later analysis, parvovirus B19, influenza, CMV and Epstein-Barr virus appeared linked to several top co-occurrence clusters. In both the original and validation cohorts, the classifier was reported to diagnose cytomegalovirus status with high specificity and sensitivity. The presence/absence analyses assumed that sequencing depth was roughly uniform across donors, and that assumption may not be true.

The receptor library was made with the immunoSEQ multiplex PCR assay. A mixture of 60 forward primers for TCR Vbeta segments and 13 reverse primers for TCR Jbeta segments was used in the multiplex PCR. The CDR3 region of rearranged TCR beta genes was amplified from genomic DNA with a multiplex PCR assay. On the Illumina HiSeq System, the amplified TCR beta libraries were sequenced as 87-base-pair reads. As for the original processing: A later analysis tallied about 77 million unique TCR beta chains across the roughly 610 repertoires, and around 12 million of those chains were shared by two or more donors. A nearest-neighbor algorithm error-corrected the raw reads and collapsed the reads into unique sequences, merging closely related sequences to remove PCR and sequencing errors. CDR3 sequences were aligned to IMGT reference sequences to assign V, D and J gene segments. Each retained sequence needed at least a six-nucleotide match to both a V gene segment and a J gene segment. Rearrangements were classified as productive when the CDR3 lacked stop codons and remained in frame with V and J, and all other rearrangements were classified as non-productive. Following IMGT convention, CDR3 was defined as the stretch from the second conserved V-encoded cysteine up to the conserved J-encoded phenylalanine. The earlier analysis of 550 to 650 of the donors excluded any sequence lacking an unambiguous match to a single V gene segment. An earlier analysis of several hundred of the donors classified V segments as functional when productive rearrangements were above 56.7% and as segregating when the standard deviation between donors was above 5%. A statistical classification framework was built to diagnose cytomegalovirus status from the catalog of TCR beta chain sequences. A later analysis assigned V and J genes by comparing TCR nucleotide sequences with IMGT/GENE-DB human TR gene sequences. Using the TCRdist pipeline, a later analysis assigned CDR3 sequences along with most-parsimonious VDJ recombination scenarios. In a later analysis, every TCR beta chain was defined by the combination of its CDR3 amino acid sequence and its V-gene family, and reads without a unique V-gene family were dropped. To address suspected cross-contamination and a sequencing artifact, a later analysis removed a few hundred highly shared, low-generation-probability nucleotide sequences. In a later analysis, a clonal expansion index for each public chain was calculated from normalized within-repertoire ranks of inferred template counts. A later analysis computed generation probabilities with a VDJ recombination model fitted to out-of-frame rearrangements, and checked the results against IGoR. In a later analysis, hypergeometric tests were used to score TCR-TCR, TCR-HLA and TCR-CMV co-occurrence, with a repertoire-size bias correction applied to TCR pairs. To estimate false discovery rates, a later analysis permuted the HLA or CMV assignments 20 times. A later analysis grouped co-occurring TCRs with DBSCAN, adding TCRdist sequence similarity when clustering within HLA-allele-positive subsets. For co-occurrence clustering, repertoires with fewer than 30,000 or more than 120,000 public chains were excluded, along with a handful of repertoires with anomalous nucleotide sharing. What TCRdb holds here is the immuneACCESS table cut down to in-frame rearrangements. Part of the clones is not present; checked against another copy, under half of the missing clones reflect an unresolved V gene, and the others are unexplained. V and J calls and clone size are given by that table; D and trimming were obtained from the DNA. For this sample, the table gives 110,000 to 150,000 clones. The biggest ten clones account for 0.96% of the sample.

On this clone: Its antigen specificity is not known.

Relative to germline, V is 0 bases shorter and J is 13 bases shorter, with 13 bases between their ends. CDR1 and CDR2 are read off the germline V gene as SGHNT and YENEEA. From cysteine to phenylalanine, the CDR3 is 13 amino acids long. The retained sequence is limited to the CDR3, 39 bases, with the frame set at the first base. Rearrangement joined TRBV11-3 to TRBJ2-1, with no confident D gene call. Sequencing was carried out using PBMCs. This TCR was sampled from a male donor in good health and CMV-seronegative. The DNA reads TGTGCCAGCAGCTTAGATGTCGTTAGCCTTCAGTTCTTC. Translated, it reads CASSLDVVSLQFF.